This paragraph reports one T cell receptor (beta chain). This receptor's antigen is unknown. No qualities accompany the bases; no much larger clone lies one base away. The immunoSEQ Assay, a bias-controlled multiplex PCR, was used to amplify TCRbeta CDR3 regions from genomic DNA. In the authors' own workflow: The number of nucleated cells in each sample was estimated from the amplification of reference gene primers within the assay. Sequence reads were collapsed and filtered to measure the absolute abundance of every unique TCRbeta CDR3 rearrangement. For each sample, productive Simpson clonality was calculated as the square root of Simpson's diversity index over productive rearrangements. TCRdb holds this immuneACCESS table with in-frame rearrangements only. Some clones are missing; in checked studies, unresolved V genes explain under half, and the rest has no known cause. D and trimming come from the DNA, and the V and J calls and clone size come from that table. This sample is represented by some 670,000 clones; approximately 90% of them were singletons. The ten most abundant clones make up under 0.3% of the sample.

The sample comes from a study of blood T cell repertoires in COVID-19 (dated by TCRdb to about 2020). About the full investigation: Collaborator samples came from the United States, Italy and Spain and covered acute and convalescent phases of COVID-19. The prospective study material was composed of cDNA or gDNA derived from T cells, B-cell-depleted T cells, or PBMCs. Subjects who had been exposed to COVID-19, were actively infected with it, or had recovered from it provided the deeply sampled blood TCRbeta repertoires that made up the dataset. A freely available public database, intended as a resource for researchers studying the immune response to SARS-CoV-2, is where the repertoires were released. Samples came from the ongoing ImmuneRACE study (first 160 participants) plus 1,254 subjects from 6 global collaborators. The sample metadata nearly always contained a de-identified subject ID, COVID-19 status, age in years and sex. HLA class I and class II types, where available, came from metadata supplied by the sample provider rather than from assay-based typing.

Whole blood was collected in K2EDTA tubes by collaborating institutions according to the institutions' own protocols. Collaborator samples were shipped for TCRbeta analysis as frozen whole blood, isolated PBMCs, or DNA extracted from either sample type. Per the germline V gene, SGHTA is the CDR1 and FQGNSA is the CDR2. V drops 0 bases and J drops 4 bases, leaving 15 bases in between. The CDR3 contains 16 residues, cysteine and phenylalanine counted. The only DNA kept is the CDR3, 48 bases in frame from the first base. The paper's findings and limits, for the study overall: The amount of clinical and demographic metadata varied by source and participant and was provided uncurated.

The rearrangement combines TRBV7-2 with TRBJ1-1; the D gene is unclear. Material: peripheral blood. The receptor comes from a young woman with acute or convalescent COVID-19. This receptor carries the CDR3 CASSLADSRRGTEAFF. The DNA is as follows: TGTGCCAGCAGCTTAGCAGACTCCCGGCGAGGCACTGAAGCTTTCTTT.